This TCR beta chain derives from a study of metastatic and nonmetastatic thyroid tumors. Points from the study as a whole: In both blood and tumor samples, TCR beta diversity was reported significantly higher for malignant than benign nodules.

V was pared by 6 bases and J by 6 bases, with 9 bases between. The CDR3 is 12 residues long. This clone is medium-sized in the sample. The antigen remains unidentified. Per the authors' pipeline: Differences in CDR3 between clinicopathological groups were drawn on to build a classifier intended to discriminate distant-metastatic papillary thyroid cancer patients. TCRdb reanalyzed the PCR reads with MiXCR. TCRdb's processing, not the authors', yielded these V and J calls. Of about 52,000 clones detected, over 15% appear once; the ten largest clones hold 3%. No patient had received any treatment before thyroid surgery.

Input material: blood. The source of this sequence is a female donor with papillary thyroid cancer or a benign thyroid nodule (not recorded which). Some clones in this sample may be carry-over from other donors' samples. This chain links TRBV12-3 or TRBV12-4 with TRBJ2-1; D is uncertain. CDR3 sequence reads: CASRRQTNEQFF. The CDR3 DNA follows: TGTGCCAGCAGGCGACAAACCAATGAGCAGTTCTTC.